This TCR beta chain came from a study of glioma-infiltrating T cells. General observations from the study: CDR3 overlap between tissue and blood was very small. Tissue-blood divergence was below expectation in non-neoplastic patients, above in gliomas.

Amplification of TCR alpha and beta CDR3 regions from RNA used iRepertoire nested multiplex PCR. Tissue mRNA or PBMC total RNA, 100-400 ng, went into one-step reverse transcription and amplification. One entry per CDR3 protein results from TCRdb running MiXCR on the multiplex PCR reads. There are 160,000 or so distinct CDR3 sequences in the sample; about 46% occur only once, and roughly 5.2% lies in the top ten. Comment on this clonotype: What it recognizes is unknown.

The germline V gene has CDR1 SQVTM and CDR2 ANQGSEA. The CDR3 is 14 residues long. V shed 2 bases and J 5 bases; nucleotides not matched to a gene: 7. The genes are TRBV29-1 and TRBJ2-5; 8 positions agree with TRBD2. The material sequenced was glioma tissue, nonneoplastic brain tissue, or PBMCs (not recorded which). The TCR comes from a human donor with low-grade glioma or glioblastoma, undergoing nonglioma brain surgery, or in good health (not recorded which). The CDR3 sequence is CSVERYGTRETQYF. CDR3 nucleotides: TGCAGCGTTGAAAGATACGGGACTAGGGAGACCCAGTACTTC.